What follows are 10 T cell receptor beta chains derived from one specimen sequenced in a study of cytomegalovirus exposure and HLA in healthy donors. Clones were sequenced by immunoSEQ multiplex PCR, and TCRdb holds only the in-frame ones, with some missing. The table shows 150,000 to 200,000 clones, with approximately 80% occurring only once. The sample was PBMCs. The source of these receptors is a woman in her 30s in good health and CMV-seropositive.

The V and J genes are TRBV4-1 and TRBJ2-4, with a tentative D call TRBD1 (5 bases). Deletions cut 2 bases from V and 6 bases from J, with 11 bases between. CDR3 size: 14 residues. Per germline, CDR1 MGHRA and CDR2 YSYEKL. Here the CDR3 reads CASSQPRAGNIQYF. CDR3 nucleotide sequence: TGCGCCAGCAGCCAACCCAGGGCTGGAAACATTCAGTACTTC.

The chain carries TRBV29-1 and TRBJ1-1; possibly TRBD1 for D (5 bases). The CDR3 runs 12 residues. V lost 5 bases and J lost 6, with 13 bases in between. Germline CDR1 is SQVTM and CDR2 is ANQGSEA. The CDR3 loop reads CSVQGSHAEAFF. The CDR3 DNA sequence: TGCAGCGTTCAGGGCAGCCACGCTGAAGCTTTCTTT. The variable domain in full, completed from reference TRBV29-1 and TRBJ1-1, reads SAVISQKPSRDICQRGTSLTIQCQVDSQVTMMFWYRQQPGQSLTLIATANQGSEATYESGFVIDKFPISRPNLTFSTLTVSNMSPEDSSIYLCSVQGSHAEAFFGQGTRLTVV.

The chain has TRBV5-6 and TRBJ1-2; the match to TRBD1 covers 9 bases. Trimming removed 6 bases from V and 4 bases from J; junction bases left unmatched: 13. Germline V lookup: CDR1 SGHDT, CDR2 YYEEEE. The CDR3 is 16 residues long. DNA for the CDR3: TGTGCCAGCACCGATACCACCGGGACAGGGATCTATGGCTACACCTTC. This sequence encodes CASTDTTGTGIYGYTF.

V gene TRBV15 combines with J gene TRBJ2-5, with D perhaps TRBD1 (6 bases). The CDR3 covers 16 residues. The germline CDR1 and CDR2 sequences are LNHNV and YYDKDF (reference sequence). V was trimmed by 0 bases and J by 6 bases, leaving 17 bases between them. DNA for the CDR3: TGTGCCACCAGCAGAGACACCCGGACAGTTACTCAGACCCAGTACTTC. It is translated as CATSRDTRTVTQTQYF.

The chain links TRBV5-6 to TRBJ2-1; the D gene is possibly TRBD1 (6 bases). V was clipped by 7 bases and J by 8 bases, with 19 bases between them. The CDR3 totals 14 residues. The germline V gene has CDR1 SGHDT and CDR2 YYEEEE. The CDR3 here is CASRMGAGVDEQFF. CDR3 DNA sequence: TGTGCCAGCCGCATGGGGGCAGGGGTGGATGAGCAGTTCTTC.

V usage is TRBV18 and J usage is TRBJ1-1, with D maybe TRBD1 (6 bases). Trimming took off 3 bases at V and 1 base at J, with 12 bases between the two ends. The length of the CDR3 is 15 residues. Germline V gene data show CDR1 as KGHSH and CDR2 as LQKENI. The CDR3 bases are TGTGCCAGCTCACCCAGCGGGGGGGCGAACACTGAAGCTTTCTTT. It is translated as CASSPSGGANTEAFF.

The count of this clone is one. This sequence joins TRBV5-6 and TRBJ1-5, with D hard to call. The CDR3 consists of 13 residues. The V end was cut by 4 bases, the J end by 3 bases, with 8 bases between. Germline V gene sequence: CDR1 SGHDT, CDR2 YYEEEE. CDR3 bases: TGTGCCAGCAGCGCAGATCTCAATCAGCCCCAGCATTTT. It specifies CASSADLNQPQHF.

The chain has TRBV6-1 and TRBJ2-1; 8 bases fit TRBD1. Germline-derived CDR1 and CDR2 are MNHNS and SASEGT. Losses at the gene ends were 6 bases for V and 6 bases for J; bases not matched to a gene: 4. CDR3 size: 13 residues. CDR3: CASRDRALNEQFF. CDR3 coding DNA: TGTGCCAGCAGGGACAGGGCCCTCAATGAGCAGTTCTTC.

CDR3 protein: CSSNRGRDTEAFF. The CDR3 DNA follows: TGCAGCTCGAACAGGGGGCGGGACACTGAAGCTTTCTTT. The chain couples TRBV29-1 to TRBJ1-1; TRBD1 aligns across 9 bases. V trimming: 8 bases; J trimming: 3 bases; junction bases outside the gene matches: 7. CDR1 is SQVTM and CDR2 is ANQGSEA in the germline V gene. The CDR3 runs 13 residues. Supplemented by reference TRBV29-1 and TRBJ1-1, the full variable domain reads SAVISQKPSRDICQRGTSLTIQCQVDSQVTMMFWYRQQPGQSLTLIATANQGSEATYESGFVIDKFPISRPNLTFSTLTVSNMSPEDSSIYLCSSNRGRDTEAFFGQGTRLTVV.

The chain recombines TRBV30 with TRBJ2-5; D gene uncertain. Germline V gene lookup returns CDR1 GTSNPN and CDR2 SVGIG (reference sequence). V gave up 4 bases and J gave up 2 bases, with 11 bases separating them. The CDR3 is 13 amino acids. For the CDR3, the DNA is TGTGCCTGGAATCTTCAGGAACAAGAGACCCAGTACTTC. This encodes CAWNLQEQETQYF.